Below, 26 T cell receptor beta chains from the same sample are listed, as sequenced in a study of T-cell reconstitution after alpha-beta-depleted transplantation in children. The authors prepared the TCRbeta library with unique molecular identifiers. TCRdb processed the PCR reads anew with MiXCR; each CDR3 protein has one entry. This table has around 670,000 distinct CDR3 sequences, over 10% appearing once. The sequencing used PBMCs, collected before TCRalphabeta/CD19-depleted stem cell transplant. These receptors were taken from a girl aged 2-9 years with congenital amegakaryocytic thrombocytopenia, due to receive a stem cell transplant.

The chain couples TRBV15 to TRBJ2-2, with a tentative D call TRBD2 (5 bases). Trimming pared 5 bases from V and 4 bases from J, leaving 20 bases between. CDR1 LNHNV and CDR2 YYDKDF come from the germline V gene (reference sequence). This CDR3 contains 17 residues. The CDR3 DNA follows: TGTGCCACCAGCGGGTCTAGCTTTGAGGGCCCCACCGGGGAGCTGTTTTTT. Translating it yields CATSGSSFEGPTGELFF.

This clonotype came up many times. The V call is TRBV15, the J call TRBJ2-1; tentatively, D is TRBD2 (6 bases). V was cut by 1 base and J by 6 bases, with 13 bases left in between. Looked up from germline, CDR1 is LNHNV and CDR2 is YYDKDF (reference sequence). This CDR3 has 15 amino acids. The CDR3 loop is CATSRGGQGLNEQFF. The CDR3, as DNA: TGTGCCACCAGCAGAGGTGGGCAGGGACTCAATGAGCAGTTCTTC.

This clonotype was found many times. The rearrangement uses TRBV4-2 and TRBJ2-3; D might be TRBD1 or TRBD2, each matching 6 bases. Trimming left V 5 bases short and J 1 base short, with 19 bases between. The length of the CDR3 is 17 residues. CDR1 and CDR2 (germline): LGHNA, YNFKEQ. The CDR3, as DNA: TGTGCCAGCAGCTTACCAGAGGGGGGCAGGGGCACAGATACGCAGTATTTT. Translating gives CASSLPEGGRGTDTQYF.

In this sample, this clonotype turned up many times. CDR3 nucleotide sequence: TGCGCCAGCAGCCCCACCGGACAGGACCAACGCCATGGCTACACCTTC. Protein product: CASSPTGQDQRHGYTF. The genes are TRBV5-1 and TRBJ1-2, with TRBD1 matching 7 bases. Trimming removed 4 bases from V and 6 bases from J; junction bases left unmatched: 15. From germline, CDR1 is SGHRS and CDR2 YFSETQ. The length of the CDR3 is 16 residues.

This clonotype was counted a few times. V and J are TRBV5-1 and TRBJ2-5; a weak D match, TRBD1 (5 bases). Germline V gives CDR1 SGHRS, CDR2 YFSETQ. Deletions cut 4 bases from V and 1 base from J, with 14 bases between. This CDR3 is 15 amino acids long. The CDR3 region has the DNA TGCGCCAGCAGCCCACTAAGACAGATCCAAGAGACCCAGTACTTC. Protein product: CASSPLRQIQETQYF.

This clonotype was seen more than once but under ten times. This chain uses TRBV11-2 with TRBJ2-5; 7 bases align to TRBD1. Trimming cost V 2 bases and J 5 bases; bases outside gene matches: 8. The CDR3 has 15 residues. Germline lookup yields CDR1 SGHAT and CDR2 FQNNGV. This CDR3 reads CASSLLGGLGETQYF. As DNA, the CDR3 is TGTGCCAGCAGCTTACTAGGGGGCCTCGGGGAGACCCAGTACTTC.

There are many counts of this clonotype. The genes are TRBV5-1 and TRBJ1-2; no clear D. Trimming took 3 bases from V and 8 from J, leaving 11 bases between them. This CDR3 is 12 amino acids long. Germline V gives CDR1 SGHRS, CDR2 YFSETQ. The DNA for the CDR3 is TGCGCCAGCAGCTCCGACAAGCGAGGCTACACCTTC. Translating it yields CASSSDKRGYTF.

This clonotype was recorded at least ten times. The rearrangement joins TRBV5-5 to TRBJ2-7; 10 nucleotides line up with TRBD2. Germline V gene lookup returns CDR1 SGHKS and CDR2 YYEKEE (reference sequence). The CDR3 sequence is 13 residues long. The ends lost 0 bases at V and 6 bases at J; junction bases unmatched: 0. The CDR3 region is CASSLGLAGEQYF. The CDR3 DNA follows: TGTGCCAGCAGCTTGGGACTAGCGGGCGAGCAGTACTTC.

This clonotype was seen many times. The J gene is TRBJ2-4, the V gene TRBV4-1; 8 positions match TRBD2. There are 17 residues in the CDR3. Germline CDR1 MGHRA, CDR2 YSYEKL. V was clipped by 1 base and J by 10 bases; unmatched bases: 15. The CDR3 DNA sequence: TGCGCCAGCAGCCAAGTGGAAGCGGGAGCAATGTCACTGATTCAGTACTTC. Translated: CASSQVEAGAMSLIQYF.

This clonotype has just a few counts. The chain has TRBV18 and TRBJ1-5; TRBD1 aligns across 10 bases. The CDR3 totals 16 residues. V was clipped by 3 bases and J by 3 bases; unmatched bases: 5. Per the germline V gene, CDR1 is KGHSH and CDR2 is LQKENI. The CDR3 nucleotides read TGTGCCAGCTCACCGGACAGGGGGATCCTCAATCAGCCCCAGCATTTT. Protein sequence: CASSPDRGILNQPQHF.

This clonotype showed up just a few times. CDR3 protein: CSATGQGRYGYTF. As DNA, the CDR3 is TGCAGCGCAACAGGACAGGGGCGATATGGCTACACCTTC. The chain employs TRBV29-1 and TRBJ1-2; 9 nucleotides match TRBD1. The CDR3 is made up of 13 amino acids. The trim removed 7 bases at V and 5 bases at J, leaving 8 bases unmatched. Germline-derived CDR1 and CDR2 are SQVTM and ANQGSEA.

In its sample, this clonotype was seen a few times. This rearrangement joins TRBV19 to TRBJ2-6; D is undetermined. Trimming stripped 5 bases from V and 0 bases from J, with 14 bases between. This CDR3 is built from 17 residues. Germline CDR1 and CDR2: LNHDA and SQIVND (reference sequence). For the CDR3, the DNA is TGTGCCAGTAGTCTCTACTACATGGGCTCTGGGGCCAACGTCCTGACTTTC. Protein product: CASSLYYMGSGANVLTF.

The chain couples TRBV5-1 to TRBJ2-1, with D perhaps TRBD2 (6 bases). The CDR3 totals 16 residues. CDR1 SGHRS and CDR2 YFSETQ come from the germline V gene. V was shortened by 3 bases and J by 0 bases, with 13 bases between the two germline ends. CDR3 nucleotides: TGCGCCAGCAGCTACTCCCTAGCGAGCTCCTACAATGAGCAGTTCTTC. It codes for CASSYSLASSYNEQFF. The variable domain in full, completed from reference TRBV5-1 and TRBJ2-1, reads KAGVTQTPRYLIKTRGQQVTLSCSPISGHRSVSWYQQTPGQGLQFLFEYFSETQRNKGNFPGRFSGRQFSNSRSEMNVSTLELGDSALYLCASSYSLASSYNEQFFGPGTRLTVL.

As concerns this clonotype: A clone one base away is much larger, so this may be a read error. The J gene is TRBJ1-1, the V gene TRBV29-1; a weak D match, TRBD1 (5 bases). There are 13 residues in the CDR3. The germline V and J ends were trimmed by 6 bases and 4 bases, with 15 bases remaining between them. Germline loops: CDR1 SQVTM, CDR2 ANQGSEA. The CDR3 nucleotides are TGCAGCGTCGGGGGTCTCGGGGCCACTGAAGCTTTCTTT. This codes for CSVGGLGATEAFF.

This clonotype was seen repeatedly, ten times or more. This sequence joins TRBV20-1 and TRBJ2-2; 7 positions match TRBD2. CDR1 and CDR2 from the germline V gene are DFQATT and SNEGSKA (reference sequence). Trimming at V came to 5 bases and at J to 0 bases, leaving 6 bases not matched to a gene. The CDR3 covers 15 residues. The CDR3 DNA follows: TGCAGTGCTCTTAGGACTAGAACGAACACCGGGGAGCTGTTTTTT. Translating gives CSALRTRTNTGELFF.

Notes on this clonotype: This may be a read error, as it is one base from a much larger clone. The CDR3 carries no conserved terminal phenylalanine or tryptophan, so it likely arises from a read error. This chain's CDR3 is CASSLHRGLPYEQYI. Here the CDR3 DNA reads TGTGCCAGCAGTTTACACAGGGGGTTACCCTACGAGCAGTACATC. The V gene is TRBV28, the J gene TRBJ2-7; 8 bases map to TRBD1. This CDR3 has 15 residues. Germline V CDR1 and CDR2: MDHEN, SYDVKM. J lost 2 bases, V lost 2 bases, and 5 bases had no gene match.

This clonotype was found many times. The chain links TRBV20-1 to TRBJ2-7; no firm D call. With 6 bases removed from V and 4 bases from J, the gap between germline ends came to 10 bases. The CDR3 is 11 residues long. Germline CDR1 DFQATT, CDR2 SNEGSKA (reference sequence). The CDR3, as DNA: TGCAGTGCGGGTCCCGGTTACGAGCAGTACTTC. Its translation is CSAGPGYEQYF.

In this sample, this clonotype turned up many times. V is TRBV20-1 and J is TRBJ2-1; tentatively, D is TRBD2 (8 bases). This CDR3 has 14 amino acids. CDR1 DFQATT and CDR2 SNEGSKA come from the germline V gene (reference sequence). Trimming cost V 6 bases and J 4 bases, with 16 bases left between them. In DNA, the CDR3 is TGCAGTGCCGGGACAGCGGGGGCTTACAATGAGCAGTTCTTC. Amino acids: CSAGTAGAYNEQFF.

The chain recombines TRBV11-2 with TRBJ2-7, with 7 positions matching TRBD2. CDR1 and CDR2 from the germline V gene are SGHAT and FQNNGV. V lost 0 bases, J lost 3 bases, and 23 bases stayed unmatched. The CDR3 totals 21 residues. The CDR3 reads CASSLEFGLSKAGTVGYEQYF. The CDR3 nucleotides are TGTGCCAGCAGCTTAGAATTCGGCCTCTCCAAAGCGGGAACAGTAGGCTACGAGCAGTACTTC. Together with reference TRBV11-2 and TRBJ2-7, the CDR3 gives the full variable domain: EAGVAQSPRYKIIEKRQSVAFWCNPISGHATLYWYQQILGQGPKLLIQFQNNGVVDDSQLPKDRFSAERLKGVDSTLKIQPAKLEDSAVYLCASSLEFGLSKAGTVGYEQYFGPGTRLTVT.

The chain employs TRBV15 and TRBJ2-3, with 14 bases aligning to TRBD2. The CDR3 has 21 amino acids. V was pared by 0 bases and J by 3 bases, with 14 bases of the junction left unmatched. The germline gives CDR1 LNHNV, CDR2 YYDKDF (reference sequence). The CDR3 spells CATSRDMRRGLAGVNTDTQYF. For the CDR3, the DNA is TGTGCCACCAGCAGAGATATGCGTCGGGGACTAGCGGGAGTAAATACAGATACGCAGTATTTT. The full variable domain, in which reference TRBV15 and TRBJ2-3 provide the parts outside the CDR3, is DAMVIQNPRYQVTQFGKPVTLSCSQTLNHNVMYWYQQKSSQAPKLLFHYYDKDFNNEADTPDNFQSRRPNTSFCFLDIRSPGLGDTAMYLCATSRDMRRGLAGVNTDTQYFGPGTRLTVL.

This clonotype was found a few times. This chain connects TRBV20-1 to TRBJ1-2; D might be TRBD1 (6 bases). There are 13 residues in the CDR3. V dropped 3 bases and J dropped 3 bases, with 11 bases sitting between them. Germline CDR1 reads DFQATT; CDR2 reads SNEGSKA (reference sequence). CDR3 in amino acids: CSASRGRDYGYTF. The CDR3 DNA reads TGCAGTGCTAGTCGGGGGCGCGACTATGGCTACACCTTC.

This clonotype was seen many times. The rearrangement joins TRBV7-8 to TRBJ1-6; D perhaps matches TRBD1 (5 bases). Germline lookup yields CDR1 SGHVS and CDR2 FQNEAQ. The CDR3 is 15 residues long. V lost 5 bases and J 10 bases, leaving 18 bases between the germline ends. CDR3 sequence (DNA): TGTGCCAGCAGCCCTCTTGTTGGGGGAAGATCACCCCTCCACTTT. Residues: CASSPLVGGRSPLHF.

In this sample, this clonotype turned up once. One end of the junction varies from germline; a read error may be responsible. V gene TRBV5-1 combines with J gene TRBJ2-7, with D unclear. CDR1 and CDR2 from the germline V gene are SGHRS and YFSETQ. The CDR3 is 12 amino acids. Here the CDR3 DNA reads TGCGCCAGCAGCTTGGGATCCTACGAGCTGTACTTC. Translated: CASSLGSYELYF.

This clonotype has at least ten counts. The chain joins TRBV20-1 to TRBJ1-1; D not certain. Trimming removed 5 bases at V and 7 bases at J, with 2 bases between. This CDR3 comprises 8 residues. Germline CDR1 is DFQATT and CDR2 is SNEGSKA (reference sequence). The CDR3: CSAGEAFF. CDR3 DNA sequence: TGCAGTGCTGGTGAAGCTTTCTTT.

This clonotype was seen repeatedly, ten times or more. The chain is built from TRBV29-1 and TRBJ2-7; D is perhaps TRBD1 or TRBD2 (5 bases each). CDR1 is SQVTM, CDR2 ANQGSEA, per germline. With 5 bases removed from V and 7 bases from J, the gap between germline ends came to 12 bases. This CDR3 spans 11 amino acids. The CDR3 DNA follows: TGCAGCGTTCTCCGGGACGGAGAGCAGTACTTC. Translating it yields CSVLRDGEQYF.

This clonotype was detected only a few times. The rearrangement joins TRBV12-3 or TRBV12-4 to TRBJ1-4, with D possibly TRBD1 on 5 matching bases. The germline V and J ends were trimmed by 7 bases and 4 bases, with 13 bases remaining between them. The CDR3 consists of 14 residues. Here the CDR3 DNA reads TGTGCCAGCAATGCGGGACTGCTTAATGAAAAACTGTTTTTT. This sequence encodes CASNAGLLNEKLFF.